This T cell receptor beta chain is drawn from a study of CD8+ T cells in alopecia areata. Study as a whole: Treated individuals took tofacitinib by mouth, 5 to 10 mg twice daily.

After isolation, RNA underwent reverse transcription to generate cDNA as the sequencing template. TCRdb's table, derived via immunoSEQ multiplex PCR, lists solely in-frame clones and lacks some. The sample contains about 280,000 clones, 58% of which appear only once. The treatment denotes: oral pan-JAK inhibitor, 5-10 mg twice daily. There are 14 residues in the CDR3. With 4 bases clipped from V and 2 bases from J, the junction kept 2 bases outside the gene matches. Germline assignment: CDR1 LNHDA and CDR2 SQIVND (reference sequence). Notes on this clone: Its target is not known.

Regarding the study as a whole: Besides other cells, scalp samples also yield sequences of resident alphabeta T cells from normal skin. Among the top 100, expanded CD8+ clones were significantly decreased by tofacitinib, as was scalp clonality.

The chain links TRBV19 to TRBJ2-7, with TRBD2 matching over 10 bases. This TCR derives from a human donor with alopecia areata. The sample consisted of CD4+ T cells sorted from blood, taken at week 24, from a patient treated with tofacitinib. CDR3 in amino acids: CASSTTSGPYEQYF. The CDR3 coding sequence is TGTGCCAGTAGTACGACTAGCGGGCCCTACGAGCAGTACTTC.